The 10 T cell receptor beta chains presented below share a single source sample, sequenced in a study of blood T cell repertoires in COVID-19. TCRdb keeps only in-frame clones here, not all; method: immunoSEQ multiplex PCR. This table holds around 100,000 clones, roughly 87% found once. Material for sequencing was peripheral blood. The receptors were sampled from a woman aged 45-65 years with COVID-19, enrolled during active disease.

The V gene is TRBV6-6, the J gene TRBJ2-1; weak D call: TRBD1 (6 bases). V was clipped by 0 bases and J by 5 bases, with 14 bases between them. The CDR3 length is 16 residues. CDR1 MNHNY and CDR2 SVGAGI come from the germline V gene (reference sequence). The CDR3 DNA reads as TGTGCCAGCAGTTACTCGTCCACCGGGACAAACAATGAGCAGTTCTTC. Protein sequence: CASSYSSTGTNNEQFF.

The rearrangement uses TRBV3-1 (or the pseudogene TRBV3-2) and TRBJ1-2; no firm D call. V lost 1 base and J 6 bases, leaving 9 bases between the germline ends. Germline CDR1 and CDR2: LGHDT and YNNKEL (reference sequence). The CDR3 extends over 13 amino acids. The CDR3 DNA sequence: TGTGCCAGCAGCCAAGTTGGAGGAGATGGCTACACCTTC. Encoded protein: CASSQVGGDGYTF.

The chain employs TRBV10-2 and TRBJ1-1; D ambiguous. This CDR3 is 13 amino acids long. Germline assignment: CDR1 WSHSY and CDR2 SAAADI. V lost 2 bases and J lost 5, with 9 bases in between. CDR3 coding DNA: TGCGCCAGCAGTGAGCCCCGCGCTACTGAAGCTTTCTTT. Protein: CASSEPRATEAFF.

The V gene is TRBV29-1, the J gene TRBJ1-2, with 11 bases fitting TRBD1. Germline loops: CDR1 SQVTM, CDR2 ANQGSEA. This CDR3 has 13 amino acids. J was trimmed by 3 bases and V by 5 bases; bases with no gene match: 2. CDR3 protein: CSVRTGGDYGYTF. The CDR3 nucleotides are TGCAGCGTTCGGACAGGGGGCGACTATGGCTACACCTTC. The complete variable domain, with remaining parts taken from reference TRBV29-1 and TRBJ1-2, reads SAVISQKPSRDICQRGTSLTIQCQVDSQVTMMFWYRQQPGQSLTLIATANQGSEATYESGFVIDKFPISRPNLTFSTLTVSNMSPEDSSIYLCSVRTGGDYGYTFGSGTRLTVV.

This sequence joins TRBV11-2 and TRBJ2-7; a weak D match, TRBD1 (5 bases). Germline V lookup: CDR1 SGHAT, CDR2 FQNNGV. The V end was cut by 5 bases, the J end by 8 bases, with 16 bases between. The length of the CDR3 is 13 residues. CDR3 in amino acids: CASSDKGRGKQYF. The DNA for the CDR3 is TGTGCCAGCAGCGACAAGGGTAGGGGAAAGCAGTACTTC.

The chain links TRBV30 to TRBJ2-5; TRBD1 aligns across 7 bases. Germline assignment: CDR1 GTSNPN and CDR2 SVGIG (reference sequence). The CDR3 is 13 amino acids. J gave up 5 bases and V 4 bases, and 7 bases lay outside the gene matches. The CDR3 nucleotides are TGTGCCTGGAACCAGGGGGTTGTGGAGACCCAGTACTTC. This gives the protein CAWNQGVVETQYF.

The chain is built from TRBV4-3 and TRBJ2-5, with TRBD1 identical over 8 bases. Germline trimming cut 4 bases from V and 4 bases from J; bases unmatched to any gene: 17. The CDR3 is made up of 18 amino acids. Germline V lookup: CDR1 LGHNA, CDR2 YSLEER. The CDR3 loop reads CASSLLLNRGRQGETQYF. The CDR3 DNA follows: TGCGCCAGCAGCCTCCTATTAAACAGGGGGAGGCAAGGAGAGACCCAGTACTTC.

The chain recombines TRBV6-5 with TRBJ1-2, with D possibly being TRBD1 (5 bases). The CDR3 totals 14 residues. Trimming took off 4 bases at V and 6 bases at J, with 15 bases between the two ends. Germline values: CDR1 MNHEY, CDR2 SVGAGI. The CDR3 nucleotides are TGTGCCAGCAGTTTCGGGACTCCGAGGGATGGCTACACCTTC. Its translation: CASSFGTPRDGYTF.

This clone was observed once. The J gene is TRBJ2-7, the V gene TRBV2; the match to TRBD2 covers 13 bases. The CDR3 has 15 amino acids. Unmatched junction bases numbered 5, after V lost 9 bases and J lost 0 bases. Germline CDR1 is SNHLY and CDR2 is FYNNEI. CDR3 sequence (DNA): TGTGCCAGTACAGGACTAGCGGGGGCCTCCTACGAGCAGTACTTC. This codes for CASTGLAGASYEQYF.

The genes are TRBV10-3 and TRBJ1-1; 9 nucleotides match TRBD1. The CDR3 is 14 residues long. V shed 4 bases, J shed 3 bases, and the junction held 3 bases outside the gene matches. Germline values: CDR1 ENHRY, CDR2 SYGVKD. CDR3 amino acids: CAISGTGADTEAFF. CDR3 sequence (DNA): TGTGCCATCAGTGGGACAGGGGCGGACACTGAAGCTTTCTTT.